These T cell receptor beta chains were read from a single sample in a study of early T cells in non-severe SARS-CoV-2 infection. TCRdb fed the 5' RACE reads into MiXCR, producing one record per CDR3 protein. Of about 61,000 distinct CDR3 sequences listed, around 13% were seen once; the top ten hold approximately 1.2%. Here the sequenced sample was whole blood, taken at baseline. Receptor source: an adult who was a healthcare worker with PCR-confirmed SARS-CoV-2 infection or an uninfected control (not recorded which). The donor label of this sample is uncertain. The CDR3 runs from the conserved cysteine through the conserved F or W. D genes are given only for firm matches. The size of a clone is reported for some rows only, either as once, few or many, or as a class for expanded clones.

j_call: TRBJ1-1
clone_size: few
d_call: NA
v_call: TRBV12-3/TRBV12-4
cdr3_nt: TGTGCCAGTCAACGAACCGGGGGGGTCCCTGAAGCTTTCTTT
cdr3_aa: CASQRTGGVPEAFF

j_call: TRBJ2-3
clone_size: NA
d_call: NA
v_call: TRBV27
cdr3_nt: TGTGCCAGCAGTTTAGGGGTGGGGAAGGCGACGGCAGATACGCAGTATTTT
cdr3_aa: CASSLGVGKATADTQYF

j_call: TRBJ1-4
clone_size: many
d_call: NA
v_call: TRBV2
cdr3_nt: TGTGCCAGCAGTGCGTATCATGCAACTAATGAAAAACTGTTTTTT
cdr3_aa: CASSAYHATNEKLFF

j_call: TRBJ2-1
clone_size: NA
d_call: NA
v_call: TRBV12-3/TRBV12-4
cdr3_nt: TGTGCCAGCAGCCCAGCAAGGGGGGAGCACAATGAGCAGTTCTTC
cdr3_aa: CASSPARGEHNEQFF

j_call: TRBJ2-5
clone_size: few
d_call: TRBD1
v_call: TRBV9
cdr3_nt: TGTGCCAGCAGCGTAGCCGAATACAGGGGTGAGACCCAGTACTTC
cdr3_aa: CASSVAEYRGETQYF

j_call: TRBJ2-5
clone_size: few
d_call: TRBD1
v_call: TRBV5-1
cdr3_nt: TGCGCCAGCAGCACTTCAGGGGGCAGGGAGACCCAGTACTTC
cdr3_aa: CASSTSGGRETQYF

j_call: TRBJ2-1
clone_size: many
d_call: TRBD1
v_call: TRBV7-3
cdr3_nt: TGTGCCAGCAGCCGCTCCGGGACAGGGCTTAACAATGAGCAGTTCTTC
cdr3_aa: CASSRSGTGLNNEQFF

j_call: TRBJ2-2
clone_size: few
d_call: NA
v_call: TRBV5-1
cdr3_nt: TGCGCCAGCAGCTTGGACTCGAACACCGGGGAGCTGTTTTTT
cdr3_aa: CASSLDSNTGELFF

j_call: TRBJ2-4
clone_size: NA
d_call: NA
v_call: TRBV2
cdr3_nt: TGTGCCAGCAGTGTCCTTCAGACAGCACTAGCCAAAAACATTCAGTACTTC
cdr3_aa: CASSVLQTALAKNIQYF

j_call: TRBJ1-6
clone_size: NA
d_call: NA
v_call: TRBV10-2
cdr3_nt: TGCGCCAGCAGTGACGTGGGAGGCTCACCCCTCCACTTT
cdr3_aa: CASSDVGGSPLHF

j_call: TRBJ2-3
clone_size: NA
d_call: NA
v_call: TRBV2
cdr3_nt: TGTGCCAGCAGTGATTGGCATGTAGATACGCAGTATTTT
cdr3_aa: CASSDWHVDTQYF

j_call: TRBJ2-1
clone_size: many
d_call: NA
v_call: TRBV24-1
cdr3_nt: TGTGCCACCAGTGATTTATTGGGACGCTACAATGAGCAGTTCTTC
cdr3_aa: CATSDLLGRYNEQFF

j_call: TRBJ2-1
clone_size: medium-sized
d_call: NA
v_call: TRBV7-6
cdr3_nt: TGTGCCAGCAGCCTACCAGGGAGCGGGTATAGCTCCTACAATGAGCAGTTCTTC
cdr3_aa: CASSLPGSGYSSYNEQFF

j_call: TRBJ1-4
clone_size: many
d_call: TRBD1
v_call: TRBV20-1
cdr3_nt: TGCAGTGCTGCCCCCGGGACAGGGGGGGAAGGGGAAAAACTGTTTTTT
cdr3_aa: CSAAPGTGGEGEKLFF

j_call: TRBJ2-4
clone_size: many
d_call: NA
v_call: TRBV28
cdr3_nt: TGTGCCAGCAGTTTAAATGAGGGTTTTGGCATTCAGTACTTC
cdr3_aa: CASSLNEGFGIQYF

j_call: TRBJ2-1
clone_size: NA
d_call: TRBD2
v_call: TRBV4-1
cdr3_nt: TGCGCCAGCAGCCTCGGACTAGCGGGGGGGCCTCCCTACAATGAGCAGTTCTTC
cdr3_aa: CASSLGLAGGPPYNEQFF

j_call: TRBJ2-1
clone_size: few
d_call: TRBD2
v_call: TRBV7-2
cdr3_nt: TGTGCCAGCAGCTTAGAGGTTAGCGGGGGGTACAATGAGCAGTTCTTC
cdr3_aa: CASSLEVSGGYNEQFF

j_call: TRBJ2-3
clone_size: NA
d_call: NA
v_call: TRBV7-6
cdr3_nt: TGTGCCAGCAGCCACTGGGGGGATACGCAGTATTTT
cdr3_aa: CASSHWGDTQYF

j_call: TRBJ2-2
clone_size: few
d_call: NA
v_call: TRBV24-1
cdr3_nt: TGTGCCACCAGTGATTTGAGTACTCCAGGGAACACCGGGGAGCTGTTTTTT
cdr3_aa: CATSDLSTPGNTGELFF

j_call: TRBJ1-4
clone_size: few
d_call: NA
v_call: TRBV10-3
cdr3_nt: TGTGCCATCGCCGGGGGTAAGAATGAAAAACTGTTTTTT
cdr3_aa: CAIAGGKNEKLFF

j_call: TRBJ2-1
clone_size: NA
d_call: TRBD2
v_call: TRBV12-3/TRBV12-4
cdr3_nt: TGTGCCAGCAGGCAGACGGGACTAGCGGGGAGTGAGCAGTTCTTC
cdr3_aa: CASRQTGLAGSEQFF

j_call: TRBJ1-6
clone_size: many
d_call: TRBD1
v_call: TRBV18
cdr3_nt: TGTGCCAGCTCACCCGATACAGGGGGAGGTTCACCCCTCCACTTT
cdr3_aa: CASSPDTGGGSPLHF

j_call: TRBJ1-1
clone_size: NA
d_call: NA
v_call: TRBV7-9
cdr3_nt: TGTGCCAGCAGTACCTTTCGGCTGAACACTGAAGCTTTCTTT
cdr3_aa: CASSTFRLNTEAFF

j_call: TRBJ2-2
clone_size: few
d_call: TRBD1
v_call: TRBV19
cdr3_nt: TGTGCCAGTAACGACAGGGGGACCGGGGAGCTGTTTTTT
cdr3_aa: CASNDRGTGELFF

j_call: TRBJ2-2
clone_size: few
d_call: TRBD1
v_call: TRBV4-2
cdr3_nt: TGTGCCAGCAGCCCCCTTACCCGGACAGGGTTTTACACCGGGGAGCTGTTTTTT
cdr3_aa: CASSPLTRTGFYTGELFF

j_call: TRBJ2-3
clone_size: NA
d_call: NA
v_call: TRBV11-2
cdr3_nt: TGTGCCAGCAGCTTAGATCTAGATTCTGCTGTCACAGATACGCAGTATTTT
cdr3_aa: CASSLDLDSAVTDTQYF

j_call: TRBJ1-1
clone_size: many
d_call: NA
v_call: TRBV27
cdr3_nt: TGTGCCAGCAGTTTACGGGGTCAGAGCACTGAAGCTTTCTTT
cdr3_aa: CASSLRGQSTEAFF

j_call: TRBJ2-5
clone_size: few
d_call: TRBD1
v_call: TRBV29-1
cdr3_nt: TGCAGCGCTGGGACAGCTCTTGGGGAGACCCAGTACTTC
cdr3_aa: CSAGTALGETQYF

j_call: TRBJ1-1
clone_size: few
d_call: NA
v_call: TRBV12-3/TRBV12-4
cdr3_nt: TGTGCCAGCAGCCCTGAGGGGAGGTCTGAAGCTTTCTTT
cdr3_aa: CASSPEGRSEAFF

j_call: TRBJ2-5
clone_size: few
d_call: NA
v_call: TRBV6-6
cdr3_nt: TGTGCCAGCAGTCGAAGTTTTGCGGAGACCCAGTACTTC
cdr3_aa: CASSRSFAETQYF

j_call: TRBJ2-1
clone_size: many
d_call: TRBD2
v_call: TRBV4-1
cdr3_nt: TGCGCCAGCAGCCAAGATCGGGGGGGTTACAATGAGCAGTTCTTC
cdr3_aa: CASSQDRGGYNEQFF

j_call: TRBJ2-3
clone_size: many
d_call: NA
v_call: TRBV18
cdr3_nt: TGTGCCAGCTCCCCGGAAGCGGTATACACAGATACGCAGTATTTT
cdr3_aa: CASSPEAVYTDTQYF

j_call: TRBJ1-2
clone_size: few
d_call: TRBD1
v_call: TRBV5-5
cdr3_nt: TGTGCCAGCAGCTTGACCCAACAGGGGGCAAGAAACTATGGCTACACCTTC
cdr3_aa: CASSLTQQGARNYGYTF

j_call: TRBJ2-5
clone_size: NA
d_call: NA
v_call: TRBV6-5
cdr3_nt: TGTGCCAGCCGCAGAGGTGGGGGGGCAAAGACCCAGTACTTC
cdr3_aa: CASRRGGGAKTQYF

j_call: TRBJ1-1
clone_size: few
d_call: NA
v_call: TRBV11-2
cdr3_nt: TGTGCCAGCAGCTCTTTCGGAAACACTGAAGCTTTCTTT
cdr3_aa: CASSSFGNTEAFF

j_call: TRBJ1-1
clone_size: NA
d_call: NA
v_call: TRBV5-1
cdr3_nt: TGCGCCAGCAGCTTTTCCACTGCTGCTTTCTTT
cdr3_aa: CASSFSTAAFF

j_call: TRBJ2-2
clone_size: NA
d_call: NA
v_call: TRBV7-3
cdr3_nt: TGTGCCAGCAGCCCCAAGGGGCAGCACACCGGGGAGCTGTTTTTT
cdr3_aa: CASSPKGQHTGELFF

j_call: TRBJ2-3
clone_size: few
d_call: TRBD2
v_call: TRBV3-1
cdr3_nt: TGTGCCAGCAGCCCCCAAGCGGGGGGGATGGGTACGCAGTATTTT
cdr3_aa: CASSPQAGGMGTQYF

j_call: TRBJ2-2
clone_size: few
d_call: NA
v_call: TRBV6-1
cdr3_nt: TGTGCCAGCAGTGAGAGGGGGCTGTTTTTT
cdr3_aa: CASSERGLFF

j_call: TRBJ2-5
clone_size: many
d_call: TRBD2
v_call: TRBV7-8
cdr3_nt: TGTGCCAGCAGCTTAGGACTAGCGGGGGGCCAAGAGACCCAGTACTTC
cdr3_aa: CASSLGLAGGQETQYF

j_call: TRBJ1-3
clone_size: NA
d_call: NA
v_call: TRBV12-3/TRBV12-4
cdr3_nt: TGTGCCAGCAGTTTAAACACTATATATTTT
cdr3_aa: CASSLNTIYF

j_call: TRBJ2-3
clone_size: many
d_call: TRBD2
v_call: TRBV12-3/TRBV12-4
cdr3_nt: TGTGCCAGCAGTTCTAACCTAGCGGCAACAGATACGCAGTATTTT
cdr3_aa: CASSSNLAATDTQYF

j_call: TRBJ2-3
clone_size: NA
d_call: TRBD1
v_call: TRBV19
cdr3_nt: TGTGCCAGTAGTATACGTACCGGGACAGCAGATACGCAGTATTTT
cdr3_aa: CASSIRTGTADTQYF

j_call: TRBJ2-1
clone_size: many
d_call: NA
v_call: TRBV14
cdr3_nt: TGTGCCAGCAGCCGTTCACTGAGGCTCTACAATGAGCAGTTCTTC
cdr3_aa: CASSRSLRLYNEQFF

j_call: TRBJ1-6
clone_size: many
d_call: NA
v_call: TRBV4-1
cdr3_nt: TGCGCCAGCAGCCCCAGGGTTCTTAATTCACCCCTCCACTTT
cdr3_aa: CASSPRVLNSPLHF

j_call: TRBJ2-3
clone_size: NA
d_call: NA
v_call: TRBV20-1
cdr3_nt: TGCAGTGCGGAAGACCCGGGACACTTCACAGATACGCAGTATTTT
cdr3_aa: CSAEDPGHFTDTQYF

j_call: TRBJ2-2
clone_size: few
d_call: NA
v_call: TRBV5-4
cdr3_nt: TGTGCCAGCAGCAACCGGGACGTCACCGGGGAGCTGTTTTTT
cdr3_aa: CASSNRDVTGELFF

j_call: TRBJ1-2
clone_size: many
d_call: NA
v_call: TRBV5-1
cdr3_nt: TGCGCCAGCAGTTCTATGGGGGCTCCTGGCTACACCTTC
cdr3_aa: CASSSMGAPGYTF

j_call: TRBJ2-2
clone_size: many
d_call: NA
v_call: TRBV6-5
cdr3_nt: TGTGCCAGCCGGGCGGGGACCGGGGAGCTGTTTTTT
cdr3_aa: CASRAGTGELFF

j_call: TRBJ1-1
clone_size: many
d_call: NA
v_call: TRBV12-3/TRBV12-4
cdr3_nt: TGTGCCAGCAGTCAAGTATTGGGGAAAGCTTTCTTT
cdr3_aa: CASSQVLGKAFF

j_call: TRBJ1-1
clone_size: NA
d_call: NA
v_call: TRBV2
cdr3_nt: TGTGCCAGCAGTGTGGGGGATCTGAAAGGTCGCTTGAACACTGAAGCTTTCTTT
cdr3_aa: CASSVGDLKGRLNTEAFF

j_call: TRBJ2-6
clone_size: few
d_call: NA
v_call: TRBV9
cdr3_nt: TGTGCCAGCAAACAGAACTCTGGGGCCAACGTCCTGACTTTC
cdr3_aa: CASKQNSGANVLTF

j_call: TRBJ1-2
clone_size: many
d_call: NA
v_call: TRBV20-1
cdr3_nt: TGCAGTGCTAGTACTTGGGCAGCTGACTATGGCTACACCTTC
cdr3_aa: CSASTWAADYGYTF

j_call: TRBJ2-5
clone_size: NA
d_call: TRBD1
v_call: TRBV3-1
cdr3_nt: TGTGCCAGCAGCCAAGCAGGGGGCGGTGAGACCCAGTACTTC
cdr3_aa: CASSQAGGGETQYF

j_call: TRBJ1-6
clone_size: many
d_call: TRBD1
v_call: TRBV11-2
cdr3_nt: TGTGCCAGCAGCGTGGGACAGCAAAATTCACCCCTCCACTTT
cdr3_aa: CASSVGQQNSPLHF